These 10 T cell receptor beta chains were all obtained from the same sample, sequenced in a study of graft-versus-host responses after intestinal transplantation. The antigens these receptors bind are not known. Sequencing was performed with immunoSEQ multiplex PCR; in TCRdb, only in-frame clones are kept and a portion is missing. The top ten clones hold over 0.15% of a sample with 130,000 or so clones, roughly 92% of them seen once. The sequencing here drew on unstimulated CD4+ T cells sorted from spleen or lymph node cells, taken before intestinal transplant. The receptors here all came from a human donor who received an intestinal transplant.

This chain links TRBV6-5 with TRBJ2-5, with D possibly matching TRBD2 (6 bases). CDR3 length: 14 residues. The germline V and J ends were trimmed by 6 bases and 2 bases, with 13 bases remaining between them. Looked up from germline, CDR1 is MNHEY and CDR2 is SVGAGI. The CDR3, as DNA: TGTGCCAGCAGCCTCGCGGGGAGTCAAGAGACCCAGTACTTC. Residues: CASSLAGSQETQYF.

This chain joins TRBV5-1 and TRBJ2-1; D is unclear. This CDR3 has 15 residues. Germline-derived CDR1 and CDR2 are SGHRS and YFSETQ. V was cut by 0 bases and J by 0 bases, with 7 bases left in between. The CDR3 loop is CASSLGQSSYNEQFF. The CDR3 bases are TGCGCCAGCAGCTTGGGGCAGAGCTCCTACAATGAGCAGTTCTTC.

The V gene is TRBV5-1, the J gene TRBJ2-3, with a possible D match to TRBD2 (6 bases). This CDR3 region has 13 residues. V was trimmed by 6 bases and J by 6 bases, leaving 14 bases between them. Germline CDR1 SGHRS, CDR2 YFSETQ. The CDR3 loop is CASNKGTFDTQYF. CDR3 in DNA: TGCGCCAGCAATAAAGGGACTTTCGATACGCAGTATTTT.

The chain links TRBV18 to TRBJ1-1, with 9 nucleotides matching TRBD1. This CDR3 has 15 amino acids. V gave up 6 bases and J gave up 1 base; unmatched junction bases: 6. Looked up from germline, CDR1 is KGHSH and CDR2 is LQKENI. The CDR3 region is CASSGTGRGNTEAFF. In DNA, the CDR3 is TGTGCCAGCTCCGGGACAGGGCGGGGGAACACTGAAGCTTTCTTT.

This chain uses TRBV11-2 with TRBJ2-5; 7 positions agree with TRBD1. Germline CDR1 SGHAT, CDR2 FQNNGV. V shed 4 bases, J shed 5 bases, and the junction held 10 bases outside the gene matches. The CDR3 consists of 15 residues. The CDR3 DNA sequence: TGTGCCAGCAGCTCTGCTTTAGGGGGCGCGGAGACCCAGTACTTC. Its protein is CASSSALGGAETQYF.

The chain is built from TRBV4-1 and TRBJ1-1, with 9 bases lining up with TRBD1. V lost 0 bases and J lost 5; bases outside the gene matches: 16. Germline lookup yields CDR1 MGHRA and CDR2 YSYEKL. The CDR3 is 19 residues long. The chain's CDR3 is CASSQEGGTGSTTRTEAFF. CDR3 DNA: TGCGCCAGCAGCCAAGAGGGGGGGACAGGGAGCACAACGAGGACTGAAGCTTTCTTT.

This clone appeared once. V usage is TRBV6-5 and J usage is TRBJ1-2, with D possibly matching TRBD1 (6 bases). V was clipped by 0 bases and J by 4 bases, with 9 bases between them. The CDR3 runs to 14 residues. CDR1 and CDR2 from the germline V gene are MNHEY and SVGAGI. In DNA, the CDR3 is TGTGCCAGCAGTTACTCTGGACAGTTCTATGGCTACACCTTC. Amino acids: CASSYSGQFYGYTF.

Written as DNA, the CDR3 is TGCAGCTGGCAAAATCAAGATACGCAGTATTTT. Translating gives CSWQNQDTQYF. The V gene is TRBV29-1, the J gene TRBJ2-3; D call uncertain. Germline loops: CDR1 SQVTM, CDR2 ANQGSEA. V was trimmed by 8 bases and J by 5 bases, leaving 11 bases between them. There are 11 residues in the CDR3.

The genes are TRBV6-1 and TRBJ1-2; D might be TRBD1 (6 bases). V was shortened by 3 bases and J by 6 bases, with 20 bases between the two germline ends. This CDR3 contains 16 residues. Germline loops: CDR1 MNHNS, CDR2 SASEGT. This chain's CDR3 is CASSDPANRDVDGYTF. For the CDR3, the DNA is TGTGCCAGCAGTGACCCAGCCAACAGGGACGTAGATGGCTACACCTTC.

V gene TRBV5-1 combines with J gene TRBJ1-6; 8 bases align to TRBD1. CDR1 is SGHRS, CDR2 YFSETQ, per germline. This CDR3 is 14 amino acids long. Trimming cost V 4 bases and J 6 bases; bases outside gene matches: 3. The CDR3 reads CASSVDRVNSPLHF. The CDR3 nucleotides are TGCGCCAGCAGCGTGGACAGGGTTAATTCACCCCTCCACTTT.